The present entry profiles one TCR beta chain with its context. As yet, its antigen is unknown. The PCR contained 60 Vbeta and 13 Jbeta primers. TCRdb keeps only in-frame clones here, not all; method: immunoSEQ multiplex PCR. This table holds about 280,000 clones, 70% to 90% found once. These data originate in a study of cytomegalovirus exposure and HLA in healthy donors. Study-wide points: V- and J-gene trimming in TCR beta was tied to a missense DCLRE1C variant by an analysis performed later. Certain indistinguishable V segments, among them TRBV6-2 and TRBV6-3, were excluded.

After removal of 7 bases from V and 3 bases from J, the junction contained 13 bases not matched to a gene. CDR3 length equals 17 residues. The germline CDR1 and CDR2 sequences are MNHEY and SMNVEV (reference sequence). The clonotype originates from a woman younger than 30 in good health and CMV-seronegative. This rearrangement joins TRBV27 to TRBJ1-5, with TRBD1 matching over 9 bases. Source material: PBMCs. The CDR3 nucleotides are TGTGCCAGCACCGTCCGGGACAGGGTTATTTTCAATCAGCCCCAGCATTTT. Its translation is CASTVRDRVIFNQPQHF.